Each of the 14 T cell receptor beta chains below was sequenced from the same sample in a study of human T cells and chemical hapten exposure. Noted time point: patch test 1, 2 weeks after DPC sensitization. The treatment is: therapeutic diphenylcyclopropenone sensitization with weekly scalp DPC. TCRdb used MiXCR to reprocess the RACE reads, holding one entry per CDR3 protein. This table has about 360,000 distinct CDR3 sequences, around 7% appearing once. The source was whole blood, collected in connection with sensitization to the hapten diphenylcyclopropenone (DPC). The receptor set was obtained from a woman under 30 with alopecia areata. Some clones in this sample may be carry-over from other donors' samples.

V gene TRBV6-1 combines with J gene TRBJ1-5, with 9 bases that match TRBD1. Germline CDR1 is MNHNS and CDR2 is SASEGT. With V trimmed by 6 bases and J by 2 bases, 11 bases remained unmatched. This CDR3 is built from 17 residues. CDR3 nucleotide sequence: TGTGCCAGCAGAGAAACCTACAGGGGGCCACGCAATCAGCCCCAGCATTTT. Amino acids: CASRETYRGPRNQPQHF.

A few counts support this clonotype. The CDR3, as DNA: TGTGCCAGCAGCTTAGCGGCCGGGACAATTTCTGAAGCTTTCTTT. The encoded protein is CASSLAAGTISEAFF. The rearrangement uses TRBV7-2 and TRBJ1-1; D is possibly TRBD1 (6 bases). CDR3 length: 15 residues. Germline lookup yields CDR1 SGHTA and CDR2 FQGNSA. Trimming cost V 0 bases and J 6 bases, with 14 bases left between them.

This clonotype was found many times. CDR3 sequence (DNA): TGCGCCAGCAGCCTCACCCGTAGTGGCACAGATACGCAGTATTTT. This gives the protein CASSLTRSGTDTQYF. The J gene is TRBJ2-3, the V gene TRBV5-1; D is ambiguous. Germline lookup yields CDR1 SGHRS and CDR2 YFSETQ. CDR3 length equals 15 residues. The V and J ends lost 4 bases and 1 base respectively, with 13 bases between them.

The chain joins TRBV7-2 to TRBJ2-3; 16 bases line up with TRBD2. CDR3 length equals 18 residues. Germline V gene lookup returns CDR1 SGHTA and CDR2 FQGNSA. Trimming removed 5 bases from V and 3 bases from J; junction bases left unmatched: 8. The CDR3 DNA is TGTGCCAGCAGCAGAGGGACTAGCGGGGGGGCCGCGACAGATACGCAGTATTTT. It yields the protein CASSRGTSGGAATDTQYF.

Concerning this clonotype: A junction boundary mismatches the germline segment, possibly from a read error. The chain is built from TRBV7-9 and TRBJ2-7; TRBD2 aligns across 8 bases. This CDR3 is built from 18 residues. Germline V gives CDR1 SEHNR, CDR2 FQNEAQ (reference sequence). The CDR3 is CACSLAQMVAGRHYEQYF. The CDR3 DNA reads as TGTGCCTGCAGCCTCGCCCAAATGGTAGCGGGGAGACACTACGAGCAGTACTTC.

The chain recombines TRBV5-1 with TRBJ1-6; D gene unclear. CDR1 and CDR2 (germline): SGHRS, YFSETQ. The CDR3 contains 16 residues. V lost 1 base and J lost 7, with 15 bases in between. CDR3 coding DNA: TGCGCCAGCAGCTTGATGGGTCCGGTTTTGAATTCACCCCTCCACTTT. It is translated as CASSLMGPVLNSPLHF.

In its sample, this clonotype was seen many times. V and J are TRBV10-3 and TRBJ2-2, with D perhaps matching TRBD1 (6 bases). The CDR3 runs to 16 residues. The ends were cut back, 10 bases at V and 2 bases at J, with 20 bases in the middle. Germline V gives CDR1 ENHRY, CDR2 SYGVKD. DNA for the CDR3: TGTGCCACCCGAACCTCCGGGACATATAACACCGGGGAGCTGTTTTTT. Translation gives CATRTSGTYNTGELFF.

This clonotype was counted ten times or more. The chain links TRBV10-3 to TRBJ2-1; 15 nucleotides match TRBD2. Per the germline V gene, CDR1 is ENHRY and CDR2 is SYGVKD. With V trimmed by 6 bases and J by 8 bases, 8 bases remained unmatched. The CDR3 sequence is 16 residues long. The CDR3 DNA sequence: TGTGCCATCAGCCAAGGACTAGCGGGGGGGCAGCATGAGCAGTTCTTC. Translation: CAISQGLAGGQHEQFF.

This clonotype was picked up a small number of times. The J gene is TRBJ2-1, the V gene TRBV2; 12 positions match TRBD1. CDR1 and CDR2 (germline): SNHLY, FYNNEI. There are 16 residues in the CDR3. V trimming: 1 base; J trimming: 8 bases; junction bases outside the gene matches: 6. Written as DNA, the CDR3 is TGTGCCAGCAGTGAAGGCGGGACAGGGGGCTATGATGAGCAGTTCTTC. Amino acid sequence: CASSEGGTGGYDEQFF.

The table lists this clonotype with a few counts. The chain couples TRBV2 to TRBJ1-5; the D gene is possibly TRBD1 (5 bases). This CDR3 region has 16 residues. V shed 2 bases and J shed 2 bases, with 13 bases lying between them. CDR1 SNHLY and CDR2 FYNNEI come from the germline V gene. The CDR3 is CASSENRGPGNQPQHF. The CDR3 nucleotides are TGTGCCAGCAGTGAAAATCGGGGCCCGGGCAATCAGCCCCAGCATTTT.

The chain carries TRBV7-9 and TRBJ1-1; D is perhaps TRBD1 (5 bases). Germline CDR1 and CDR2: SEHNR and FQNEAQ (reference sequence). CDR3 length: 15 amino acids. Trimming shortened V by 6 bases and J by 0 bases, and 14 bases separated the two germline ends. The CDR3 nucleotides are TGTGCCAGCAGGCCCAGACAGTCCATGAACACTGAAGCTTTCTTT. Translated: CASRPRQSMNTEAFF. Combining the CDR3 with reference TRBV7-9 and TRBJ1-1 gives the whole variable domain DTGVSQNPRHKITKRGQNVTFRCDPISEHNRLYWYRQTLGQGPEFLTYFQNEAQLEKSRLLSDRFSAERPKGSFSTLEIQRTEQGDSAMYLCASRPRQSMNTEAFFGQGTRLTVV.

This chain links TRBV4-3 with TRBJ2-1; D might be TRBD1 or TRBD2, each matching 5 bases. With 0 bases removed from V and 13 bases from J, the gap between germline ends came to 13 bases. Germline V gives CDR1 LGHNA, CDR2 YSLEER. The CDR3 covers 13 residues. The CDR3 here is CASSQEERDPQFF. In nucleotides, the CDR3 is TGCGCCAGCAGCCAAGAGGAGAGGGACCCCCAGTTCTTC.

This clonotype was observed at least ten times. The CDR3 protein is CASSLFQDSTEAFF. The CDR3, as DNA: TGTGCCAGCAGCTTATTCCAGGACAGCACTGAAGCTTTCTTT. V usage is TRBV7-2 and J usage is TRBJ1-1; D might be TRBD1 (6 bases). CDR1 and CDR2 from the germline V gene are SGHTA and FQGNSA. The CDR3 extends over 14 amino acids. V was cut by 2 bases and J by 4 bases, with 11 bases left in between.

Only a few counts were recorded for this clonotype. One junction end disagrees with the germline gene, perhaps due to a read error. The V and J genes are TRBV7-7 and TRBJ2-5; D gene unclear. The CDR3 runs to 14 residues. The V gene's germline CDR1 is SSHAT and CDR2 FNYEAQ (reference sequence). The DNA of the CDR3 is TGTGCTAGCAGCTTAGTCATGGCTTCCGAGACCCAGTACTTC. This encodes CASSLVMASETQYF.